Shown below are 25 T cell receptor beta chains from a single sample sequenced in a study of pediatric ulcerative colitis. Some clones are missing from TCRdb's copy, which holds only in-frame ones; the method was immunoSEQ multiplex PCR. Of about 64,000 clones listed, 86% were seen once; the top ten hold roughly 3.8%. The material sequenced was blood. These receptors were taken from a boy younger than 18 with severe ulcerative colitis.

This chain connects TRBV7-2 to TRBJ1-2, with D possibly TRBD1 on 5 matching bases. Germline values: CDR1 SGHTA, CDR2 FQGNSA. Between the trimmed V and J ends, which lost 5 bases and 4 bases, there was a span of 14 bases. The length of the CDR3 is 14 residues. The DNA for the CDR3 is TGTGCCAGCAGCCCGGGGGGTTTTGCCTATGGCTACACCTTC. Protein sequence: CASSPGGFAYGYTF.

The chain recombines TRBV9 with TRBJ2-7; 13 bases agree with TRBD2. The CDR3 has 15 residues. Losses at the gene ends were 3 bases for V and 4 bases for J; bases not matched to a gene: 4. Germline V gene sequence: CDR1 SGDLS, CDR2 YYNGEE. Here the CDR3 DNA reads TGTGCCAGCAGCGCCGGGACTAGCGGGATGTACGAGCAGTACTTC. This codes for CASSAGTSGMYEQYF.

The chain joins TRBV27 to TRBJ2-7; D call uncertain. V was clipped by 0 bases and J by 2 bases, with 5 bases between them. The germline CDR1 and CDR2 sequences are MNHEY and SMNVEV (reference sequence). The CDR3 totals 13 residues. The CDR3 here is CASSLSFTYEQYF. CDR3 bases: TGTGCCAGCAGTTTATCGTTCACCTACGAGCAGTACTTC.

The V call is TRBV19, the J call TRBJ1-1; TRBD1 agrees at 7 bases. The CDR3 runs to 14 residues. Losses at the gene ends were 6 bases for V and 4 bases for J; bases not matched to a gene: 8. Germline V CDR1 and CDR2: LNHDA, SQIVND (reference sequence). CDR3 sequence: CASRSPGGVTEAFF. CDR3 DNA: TGTGCCAGTAGGAGTCCAGGGGGGGTCACTGAAGCTTTCTTT.

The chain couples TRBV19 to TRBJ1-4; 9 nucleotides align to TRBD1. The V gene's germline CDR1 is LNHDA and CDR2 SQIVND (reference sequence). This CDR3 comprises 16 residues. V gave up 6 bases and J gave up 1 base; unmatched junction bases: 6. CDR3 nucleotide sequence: TGTGCCAGTAGGATACAGGGGGCAGGAACTAATGAAAAACTGTTTTTT. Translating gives CASRIQGAGTNEKLFF.

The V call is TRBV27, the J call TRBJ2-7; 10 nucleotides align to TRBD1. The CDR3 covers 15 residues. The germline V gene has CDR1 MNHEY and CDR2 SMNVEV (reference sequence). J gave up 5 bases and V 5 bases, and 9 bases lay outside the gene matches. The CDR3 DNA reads TGTGCCAGCAGTGTAATGGGACAGGGGTTTAACGAGCAGTACTTC. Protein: CASSVMGQGFNEQYF.

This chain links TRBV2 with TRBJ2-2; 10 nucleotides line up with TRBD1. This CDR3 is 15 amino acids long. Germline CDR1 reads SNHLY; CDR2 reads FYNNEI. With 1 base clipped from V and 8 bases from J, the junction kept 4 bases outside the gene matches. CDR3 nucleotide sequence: TGTGCCAGCAGTGAAGGACAGGGGGCGCGAGGGGAGCTGTTTTTT. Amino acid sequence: CASSEGQGARGELFF.

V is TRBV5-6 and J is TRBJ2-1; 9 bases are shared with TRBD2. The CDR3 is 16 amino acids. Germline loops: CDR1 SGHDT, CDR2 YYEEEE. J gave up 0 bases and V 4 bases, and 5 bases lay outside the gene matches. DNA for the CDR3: TGTGCCAGCAGCGGAGCTAGCGGGACCTCCTACAATGAGCAGTTCTTC. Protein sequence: CASSGASGTSYNEQFF. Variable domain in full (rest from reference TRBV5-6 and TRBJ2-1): DAGVTQSPTHLIKTRGQQVTLRCSPKSGHDTVSWYQQALGQGPQFIFQYYEEEERQRGNFPDRFSGHQFPNYSSELNVNALLLGDSALYLCASSGASGTSYNEQFFGPGTRLTVL.

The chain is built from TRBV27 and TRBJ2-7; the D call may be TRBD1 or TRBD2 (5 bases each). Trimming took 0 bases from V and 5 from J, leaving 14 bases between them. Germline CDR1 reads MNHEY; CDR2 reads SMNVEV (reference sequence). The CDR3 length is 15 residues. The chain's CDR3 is CASSLSSGTGHEQYF. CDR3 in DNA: TGTGCCAGCAGTTTATCTTCGGGGACCGGCCACGAGCAGTACTTC.

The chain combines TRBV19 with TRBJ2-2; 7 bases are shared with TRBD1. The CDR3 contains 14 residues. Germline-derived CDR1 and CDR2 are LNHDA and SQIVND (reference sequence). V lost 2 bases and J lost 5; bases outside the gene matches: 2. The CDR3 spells CASSILDRTGELFF. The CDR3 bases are TGTGCCAGTAGTATATTGGACAGGACCGGGGAGCTGTTTTTT.

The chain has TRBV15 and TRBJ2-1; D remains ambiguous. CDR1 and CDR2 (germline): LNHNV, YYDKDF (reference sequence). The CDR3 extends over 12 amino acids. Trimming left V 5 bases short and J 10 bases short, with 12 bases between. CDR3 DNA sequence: TGTGCCACCAGCCGACTCCTCGGGGAGCAGTTCTTC. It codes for CATSRLLGEQFF.

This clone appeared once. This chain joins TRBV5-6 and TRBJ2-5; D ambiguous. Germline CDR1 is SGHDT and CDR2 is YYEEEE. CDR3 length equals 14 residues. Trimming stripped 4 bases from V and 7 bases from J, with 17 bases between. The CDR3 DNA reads TGTGCCAGCAGCAAAACCCCCGGGCCTCCGACCCAGTACTTC. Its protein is CASSKTPGPPTQYF. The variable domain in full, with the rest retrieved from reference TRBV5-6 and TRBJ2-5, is DAGVTQSPTHLIKTRGQQVTLRCSPKSGHDTVSWYQQALGQGPQFIFQYYEEEERQRGNFPDRFSGHQFPNYSSELNVNALLLGDSALYLCASSKTPGPPTQYFGPGTRLLVL.

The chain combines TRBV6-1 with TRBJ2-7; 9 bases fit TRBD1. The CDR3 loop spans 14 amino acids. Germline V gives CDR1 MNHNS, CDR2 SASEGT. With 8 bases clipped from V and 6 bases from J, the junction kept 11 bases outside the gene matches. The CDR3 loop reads CASETGGGSIEQYF. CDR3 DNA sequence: TGTGCCAGCGAAACAGGGGGCGGATCCATCGAGCAGTACTTC.

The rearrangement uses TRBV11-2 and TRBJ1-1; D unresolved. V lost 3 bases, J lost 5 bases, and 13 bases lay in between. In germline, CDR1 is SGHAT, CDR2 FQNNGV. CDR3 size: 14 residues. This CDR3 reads CASSFGFVLTEAFF. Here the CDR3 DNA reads TGTGCCAGCAGCTTCGGGTTCGTATTGACTGAAGCTTTCTTT. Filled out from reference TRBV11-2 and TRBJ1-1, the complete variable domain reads EAGVAQSPRYKIIEKRQSVAFWCNPISGHATLYWYQQILGQGPKLLIQFQNNGVVDDSQLPKDRFSAERLKGVDSTLKIQPAKLEDSAVYLCASSFGFVLTEAFFGQGTRLTVV.

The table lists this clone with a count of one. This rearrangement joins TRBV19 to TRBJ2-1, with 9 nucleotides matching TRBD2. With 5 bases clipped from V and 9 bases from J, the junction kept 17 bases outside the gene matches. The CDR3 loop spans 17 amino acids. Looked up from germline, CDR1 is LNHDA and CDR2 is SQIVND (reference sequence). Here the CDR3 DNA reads TGTGCCAGTAGTCCGCCGCCCGGTGGTAGCGGGAGAGGTGAGCAGTTCTTC. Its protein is CASSPPPGGSGRGEQFF.

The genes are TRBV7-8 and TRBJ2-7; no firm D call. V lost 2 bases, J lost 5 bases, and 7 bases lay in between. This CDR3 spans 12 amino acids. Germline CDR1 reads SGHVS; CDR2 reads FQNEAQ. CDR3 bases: TGTGCCAGCAGCTTATTTTGGGACGAGCAGTACTTC. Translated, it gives CASSLFWDEQYF.

The CDR3: CASSSYRHNEQFF. CDR3 bases: TGTGCCAGCAGTTCATATAGGCACAATGAGCAGTTCTTC. The V gene is TRBV27, the J gene TRBJ2-1; D is unresolved. CDR1 MNHEY and CDR2 SMNVEV come from the germline V gene (reference sequence). This CDR3 region has 13 residues. V was cut by 4 bases and J by 5 bases, with 9 bases left in between.

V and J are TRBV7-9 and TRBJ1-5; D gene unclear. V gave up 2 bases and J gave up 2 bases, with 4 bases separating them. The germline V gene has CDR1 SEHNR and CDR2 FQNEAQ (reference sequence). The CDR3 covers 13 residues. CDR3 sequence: CASSLQGNQPQHF. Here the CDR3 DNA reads TGTGCCAGCAGCTTACAGGGCAATCAGCCCCAGCATTTT.

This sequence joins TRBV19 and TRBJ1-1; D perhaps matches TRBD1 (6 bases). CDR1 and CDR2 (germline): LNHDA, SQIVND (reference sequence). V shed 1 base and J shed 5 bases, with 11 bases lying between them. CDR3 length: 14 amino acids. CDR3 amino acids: CASSIGPTGTEAFF. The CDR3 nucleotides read TGTGCCAGTAGTATAGGACCGACAGGAACTGAAGCTTTCTTT.

This chain's CDR3 is CASSSPTTEAGFTQETQYF. CDR3 nucleotides: TGTGCCAGCAGCTCACCCACTACCGAAGCGGGCTTTACTCAAGAGACCCAGTACTTC. J is TRBJ2-5 and V is TRBV11-2, with a weak D call TRBD2 (6 bases). Per the germline V gene, CDR1 is SGHAT and CDR2 is FQNNGV. V shed 4 bases and J shed 2 bases, with 26 bases lying between them. The CDR3 spans 19 residues.

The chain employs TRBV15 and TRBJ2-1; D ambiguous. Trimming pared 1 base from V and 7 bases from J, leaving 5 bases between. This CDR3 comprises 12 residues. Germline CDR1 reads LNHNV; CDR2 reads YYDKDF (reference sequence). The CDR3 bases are TGTGCCACCAGCAGAGTGGGGAATGAGCAGTTCTTC. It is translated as CATSRVGNEQFF.

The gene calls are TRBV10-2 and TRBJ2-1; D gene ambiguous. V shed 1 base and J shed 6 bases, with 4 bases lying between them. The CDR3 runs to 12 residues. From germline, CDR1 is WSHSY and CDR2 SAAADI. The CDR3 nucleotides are TGCGCCAGCAGTGAGTTCCGCAATGAGCAGTTCTTC. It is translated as CASSEFRNEQFF.

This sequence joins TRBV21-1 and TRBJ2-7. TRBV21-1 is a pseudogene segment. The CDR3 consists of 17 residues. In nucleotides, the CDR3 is TGTGCCAGCAGCGTGCACTTTGTGGGGTCCCTATCCTACGAGCAGTACTTC. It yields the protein CASSVHFVGSLSYEQYF.

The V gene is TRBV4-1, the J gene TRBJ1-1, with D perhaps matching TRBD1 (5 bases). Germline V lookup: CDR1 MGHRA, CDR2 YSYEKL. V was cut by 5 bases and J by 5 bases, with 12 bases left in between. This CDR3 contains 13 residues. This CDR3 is CASSGRRGTEAFF. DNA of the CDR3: TGCGCCAGCAGCGGCCGTCGGGGGACTGAAGCTTTCTTT.

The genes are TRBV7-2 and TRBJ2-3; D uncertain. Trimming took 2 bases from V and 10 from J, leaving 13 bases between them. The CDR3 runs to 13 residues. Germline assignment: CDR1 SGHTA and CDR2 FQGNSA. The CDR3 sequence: CASSLPLLGAQYF. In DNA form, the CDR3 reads TGTGCCAGCAGCTTACCCCTCCTTGGTGCGCAGTATTTT.